Shown below are 26 T cell receptor beta chains from a single sample sequenced in a study of metastatic and nonmetastatic thyroid tumors. Thyroid surgery took place with no prior treatment in any patient. MiXCR was used by TCRdb to re-call the PCR reads. The sample carries roughly 93,000 clones, roughly an eighth recorded once. Sequencing was performed on blood. The receptors stem from a female donor with papillary thyroid cancer or a benign thyroid nodule (not recorded which). Some clones in this sample may be carry-over from other donors' samples.

This clone was seen ten or more times. The chain has TRBV2 and TRBJ2-7, with no clear D. This CDR3 has 15 amino acids. CDR1 SNHLY and CDR2 FYNNEI come from the germline V gene. The V end was cut by 6 bases, the J end by 2 bases, with 17 bases between. The CDR3 DNA follows: TGTGCCAGCAGATTACAGCGATCTCTTACCTACGAGCAGTACTTC. It translates to CASRLQRSLTYEQYF. Full variable domain (missing parts from reference TRBV2 and TRBJ2-7): EPEVTQTPSHQVTQMGQEVILRCVPISNHLYFYWYRQILGQKVEFLVSFYNNEISEKSEIFDDQFSVERPDGSNFTLKIRSTKLEDSAMYFCASRLQRSLTYEQYFGPGTRLTVT.

This clone has a handful of counts. Other DNA sequences within the sample encode an identical CDR3. The rearrangement uses TRBV27 and TRBJ2-7; D is unclear. In germline, CDR1 is MNHEY, CDR2 SMNVEV (reference sequence). V was cut by 3 bases and J by 4 bases, with 13 bases left in between. The CDR3 is 14 amino acids. CDR3 loop: CASSFGHGYYEQYV. The CDR3 nucleotides read TGTGCCAGCAGTTTCGGGCACGGTTATTACGAGCAGTACGTC.

This clone was seen repeatedly, ten times or more. CDR3 region: CATSPAPAGELFF. Here the CDR3 DNA reads TGTGCCACCAGCCCTGCCCCGGCGGGGGAGCTGTTTTTT. The chain employs TRBV15 and TRBJ2-2; no definite D call. Trimming left V 5 bases short and J 8 bases short, with 12 bases between. Germline CDR1 is LNHNV and CDR2 is YYDKDF (reference sequence). The CDR3 has 13 amino acids.

This clone was recorded at least ten times. The chain is built from TRBV6-6 and TRBJ2-2; D is undetermined. Germline V gives CDR1 MNHNY, CDR2 SVGAGI (reference sequence). V lost 0 bases, J lost 5 bases, and 13 bases lay in between. This CDR3 has 16 amino acids. This chain's CDR3 is CASSYSRTLGTGELFF. CDR3 coding DNA: TGTGCCAGCAGTTACTCGAGGACCCTGGGAACCGGGGAGCTGTTTTTT.

This clone was observed a handful of times. A much larger clone sits a single nucleotide away, making a read error possible. The V call is TRBV29-1, the J call TRBJ2-7; D is possibly TRBD1 or TRBD2 (5 bases each). CDR3 length equals 14 residues. The V end lost 2 bases, the J end lost 1 base, and 12 bases lay between the germline ends. Germline CDR1 is SQVTM and CDR2 is ANQGSEA. The CDR3 loop is CSVELGEFSYEQYF. CDR3 bases: TGCAGCGTTGAATTGGGGGAATTTTCCTACGAGCAGTACTTC.

As concerns this clone: This may stem from a read error, because a much larger clone lies one nucleotide away. The chain has TRBV7-9 and TRBJ2-4, with D perhaps matching TRBD1 or TRBD2 (6 bases each). Germline CDR1 is SEHNR and CDR2 is FQNEAQ (reference sequence). The CDR3 is made up of 15 amino acids. V was pared by 4 bases and J by 5 bases, with 15 bases between. CDR3 bases: TGTGCCAGCAGCTCTGTGGGGGGCAGAGAAAACATTCAGTACTTC. Protein: CASSSVGGRENIQYF. Variable domain in full (rest from reference TRBV7-9 and TRBJ2-4): DTGVSQNPRHKITKRGQNVTFRCDPISEHNRLYWYRQTLGQGPEFLTYFQNEAQLEKSRLLSDRFSAERPKGSFSTLEIQRTEQGDSAMYLCASSSVGGRENIQYFGAGTRLSVL.

This clone has at least ten counts. The rearrangement links TRBV28 to TRBJ1-6; D gene ambiguous. Trimming shortened V by 3 bases and J by 2 bases, and 11 bases separated the two germline ends. CDR3 length: 16 amino acids. CDR1 MDHEN and CDR2 SYDVKM come from the germline V gene. CDR3 in DNA: TGTGCCAGCAGTTTGGACGGAAGTCCCTATAATTCACCCCTCCACTTT. Translating gives CASSLDGSPYNSPLHF.

At least ten counts were recorded for this clone. This rearrangement joins TRBV19 to TRBJ2-1; D remains ambiguous. The CDR3 contains 13 residues. V was clipped by 7 bases and J by 4 bases, with 11 bases between them. CDR1 is LNHDA, CDR2 SQIVND, per germline (reference sequence). The CDR3 is CASNADLYNEQFF. Written as DNA, the CDR3 is TGTGCCAGTAATGCGGACCTTTACAATGAGCAGTTCTTC.

This clone was seen ten or more times. V is TRBV11-2 and J is TRBJ1-1; TRBD1 is a possible D gene (5 bases). The germline V gene encodes CDR1 SGHAT and CDR2 FQNNGV. The CDR3 covers 19 residues. V was cut by 1 base and J by 0 bases, with 21 bases left in between. The CDR3 sequence is CASSLVSREQMAMNTEAFF. The CDR3, as DNA: TGTGCCAGCAGCTTAGTCTCCAGGGAGCAGATGGCAATGAACACTGAAGCTTTCTTT.

This clone was counted many times. The gene calls are TRBV3-1 and TRBJ2-1, with a tentative D call TRBD1 (6 bases). This CDR3 comprises 13 residues. Trimming removed 3 bases from V and 5 bases from J, with 8 bases in between. Germline V lookup: CDR1 LGHDT, CDR2 YNNKEL (reference sequence). The CDR3 DNA follows: TGTGCCAGCAGCCAGGGGGCCCACAATGAGCAGTTCTTC. Translated: CASSQGAHNEQFF.

The chain combines TRBV6-1 with TRBJ1-6, with D unclear. Germline lookup yields CDR1 MNHNS and CDR2 SASEGT. The CDR3 spans 12 residues. V lost 10 bases to trimming and J lost 11 bases, with 15 bases between them. The CDR3 nucleotides are TGTGCCATCAGACACAGTGGGGCACCCCTCCACTTT. Encoded protein: CAIRHSGAPLHF.

This clone was seen more than once but under ten times. Possible read error: a much larger clone is one base away. Other DNA sequences in this specimen translate into the identical CDR3. The chain combines TRBV2 with TRBJ2-1; TRBD2 might be the D (5 bases). The CDR3 contains 11 residues. V was pared by 8 bases and J by 13 bases, with 15 bases between. Germline V gene lookup returns CDR1 SNHLY and CDR2 FYNNEI. The CDR3 nucleotides read TGTGCCAGCGCCGGGGTCGGTGAACAGTTCTTC. It encodes CASAGVGEQFF.

The sample holds many counts of this clone. V gene TRBV11-1 combines with J gene TRBJ2-3; D ambiguous. The germline V gene has CDR1 SGHAT and CDR2 FQDESV (reference sequence). The CDR3 covers 12 residues. V lost 0 bases and J lost 5, with 3 bases in between. The CDR3 sequence is CASSLAGDTQYF. As DNA, the CDR3 is TGTGCCAGCAGCTTAGCGGGAGATACGCAGTATTTT.

A remark on this clone: A read error is possible here, since a much larger clone lies one base away. The sample carries other DNA sequences with the same CDR3. V usage is TRBV28 and J usage is TRBJ1-1; 9 nucleotides match TRBD1. Germline V CDR1 and CDR2: MDHEN, SYDVKM. This CDR3 is built from 15 residues. The CDR3 sequence is CASSLPGTGNTEAFF. For the CDR3, the DNA is TGTGCCAGCAGTCTCCCCGGGACAGGGAACACTGAGGCTTTCTTT.

This clone was found many times. This rearrangement joins TRBV7-9 to TRBJ2-5; unclear D gene. The length of the CDR3 is 13 residues. CDR1 is SEHNR and CDR2 is FQNEAQ in the germline V gene (reference sequence). Trimming took off 1 base at V and 2 bases at J, with 5 bases between the two ends. CDR3 in amino acids: CASSLGIQETQYF. For the CDR3, the DNA is TGTGCCAGCAGCTTAGGGATTCAAGAGACCCAGTACTTC.

This clone has a count of ten or more. In DNA, the CDR3 is TGTGCCAGCAGTTTTGGTGAAAACACCGGGGAGCTGTTTTTT. It is translated as CASSFGENTGELFF. This chain uses TRBV28 with TRBJ2-2; D is unclear. Germline V gene data show CDR1 as MDHEN and CDR2 as SYDVKM. The V and J ends lost 3 bases and 2 bases respectively, with 7 bases between them. The CDR3 is made up of 14 amino acids.

In this sample, this clone turned up many times. The junction shows a germline mismatch at one end, possibly a read error. Other DNA sequences in the sample encode the same CDR3. The V and J genes are TRBV20-1 and TRBJ1-1; D ambiguous. The CDR3 contains 14 residues. Germline CDR1 reads DFQATT; CDR2 reads SNEGSKA (reference sequence). In DNA form, the CDR3 reads TGCAGTGCTAGAGTAGGAGGGATCAACACTGAAGCTTTCTTC. Protein: CSARVGGINTEAFF.

This clone came up many times. The rearrangement links TRBV20-1 to TRBJ2-1; 7 nucleotides agree with TRBD1. This CDR3 has 15 amino acids. With V trimmed by 4 bases and J by 5 bases, 11 bases remained unmatched. CDR1 and CDR2 (germline): DFQATT, SNEGSKA (reference sequence). For the CDR3, the DNA is TGCAGTGCTACGCGAACAGGGGAAAGGGACAATGAGCAGTTCTTC. Translated, it gives CSATRTGERDNEQFF.

In its sample, this clone was seen many times. This same CDR3 is encoded by further DNA sequences in the sample. The V gene is TRBV19, the J gene TRBJ1-1; D is perhaps TRBD1 (5 bases). The CDR3 is made up of 15 amino acids. V shed 7 bases and J shed 8 bases, with 23 bases lying between them. Germline V CDR1 and CDR2: LNHDA, SQIVND (reference sequence). The CDR3 here is CASIGVAAAWGEAFF. The CDR3 coding sequence is TGTGCCAGTATTGGGGTAGCGGCAGCCTGGGGGGAAGCTTTCTTT. Drawing the rest from reference TRBV19 and TRBJ1-1, the complete variable domain is DGGITQSPKYLFRKEGQNVTLSCEQNLNHDAMYWYRQDPGQGLRLIYYSQIVNDFQKGDIAEGYSVSREKKESFPLTVTSAQKNPTAFYLCASIGVAAAWGEAFFGQGTRLTVV.

This rearrangement joins TRBV11-2 to TRBJ2-7, with 7 bases that match TRBD2. The CDR3 consists of 18 residues. V was clipped by 1 base and J by 4 bases; unmatched bases: 16. CDR1 is SGHAT and CDR2 is FQNNGV in the germline V gene. Here the CDR3 DNA reads TGTGCCAGCAGCTTAGTGGCGGGAGTCGATGCAGTTGGGTACGAGCAGTACTTC. Its translation: CASSLVAGVDAVGYEQYF.

This clone has at least ten counts. CDR3 amino acids: CASSSPQGMVGYTF. CDR3 nucleotides: TGTGCCAGCAGCTCCCCGCAGGGGATGGTTGGCTACACCTTC. The chain recombines TRBV6-1 with TRBJ1-2; possible D gene TRBD1, 6 bases. The CDR3 sequence is 14 residues long. Looked up from germline, CDR1 is MNHNS and CDR2 is SASEGT. The germline V and J ends were trimmed by 6 bases and 7 bases, with 18 bases remaining between them.

This clone was seen at least ten times. The chain carries TRBV3-1 and TRBJ2-3; TRBD1 aligns across 7 bases. With 8 bases clipped from V and 1 base from J, the junction kept 6 bases outside the gene matches. The CDR3 spans 14 residues. The germline V gene encodes CDR1 LGHDT and CDR2 YNNKEL (reference sequence). Here the CDR3 DNA reads TGTGCCAGCGGAAAAGGGGGCTGCACAGATACGCAGTATTTT. This codes for CASGKGGCTDTQYF.

This clone was counted between two and nine times. V and J are TRBV12-3 or TRBV12-4 and TRBJ1-5; 8 nucleotides match TRBD1. V dropped 6 bases and J dropped 7; count of bases not matched to a gene: 8. The CDR3 totals 14 residues. The CDR3 DNA reads TGTGCCAGCAGGGGAACAGGGGGAGGACAGCCCCAGCATTTT. Translating gives CASRGTGGGQPQHF.

This clone was seen repeatedly, ten times or more. The chain couples TRBV20-1 to TRBJ2-2; 9 nucleotides line up with TRBD2. The ends lost 3 bases at V and 4 bases at J; junction bases unmatched: 9. This CDR3 region has 16 residues. The V gene's germline CDR1 is DFQATT and CDR2 SNEGSKA (reference sequence). The CDR3 bases are TGCAGTGCTAGTGTAGCGGGGGCCCCTGGCACCGGGGAGCTGTTTTTT. As protein: CSASVAGAPGTGELFF.

This chain links TRBV20-1 with TRBJ2-7; D might be TRBD1 (5 bases). This CDR3 spans 14 amino acids. The germline V and J ends were trimmed by 2 bases and 5 bases, with 16 bases remaining between them. Germline V gene data show CDR1 as DFQATT and CDR2 as SNEGSKA (reference sequence). Here the CDR3 DNA reads TGCAGTGCTAGATATCGCCATGGGGCGAACGAGCAGTACTTC. This translates into CSARYRHGANEQYF.

This clone occurred many times. V is TRBV5-1 and J is TRBJ1-4, with 11 bases matching TRBD1. The CDR3 extends over 17 amino acids. The ends lost 4 bases at V and 1 base at J; junction bases unmatched: 6. CDR1 and CDR2 (germline): SGHRS, YFSETQ. Here the CDR3 reads CASSPDRGLLTNEKLFF. The CDR3 DNA is TGCGCCAGCAGCCCGGACAGGGGGCTTCTAACTAATGAAAAACTGTTTTTT.